This passage covers 5 T cell receptor beta chains from one sample sequenced in a study of tumor and adjacent non-tumor tissue in lung cancer. TCRbeta libraries were built with three rounds of nested PCR, modified from ARM-PCR. TCRdb reprocessed the multiplex PCR reads via MiXCR and lists one record per CDR3 protein. The table records more than 85,000 distinct CDR3 sequences, 60% to 80% of them present only once. The template was RNA from unsorted bulk tissue. More than 3 cm separated this lung sample from the edge of the tumor. What was sequenced was distant non-tumor lung tissue. These receptors were obtained from a man aged 55 to 69 with non-small cell lung cancer.

Comments on this clonotype: Mismatch with germline at one junction end may stem from a read error. The chain employs TRBV4-1 and TRBJ2-1, with a weak D call TRBD1 (5 bases). Germline values: CDR1 MGHRA, CDR2 YSYEKL. The CDR3 extends over 16 amino acids. The CDR3 DNA follows: TGCGCCAACAGCCAAGTTGAAGGGCGAATGGACAATGAGCAGTTATTC. Translating gives CANSQVEGRMDNEQLF.

As for this clonotype: This may stem from a read error, because a much larger clone lies one nucleotide away. The V call is TRBV5-4, the J call TRBJ2-7; weak D call: TRBD1 (5 bases). CDR1 and CDR2 (germline): SGHNT, YYREEE (reference sequence). Trimming removed 0 bases at V and 4 bases at J, with 11 bases between. This CDR3 comprises 14 residues. CDR3 in DNA: TGTGCCAGCAGCTTGGACAGGTCATTATACGAGCAGTACTTC. Translated, it gives CASSLDRSLYEQYF.

Turning to this clonotype: At one boundary the junction diverges from the germline segment, which might be a read error. The chain couples TRBV12-3 or TRBV12-4 to TRBJ2-7; no reliable D call. The CDR3 is 11 residues long. The CDR3, as DNA: TGTGCCGGCAGTTCAACCTACGAGCAGTACTTT. Amino acid sequence: CAGSSTYEQYF.

In this sample, this clonotype turned up many times. This rearrangement joins TRBV6-2 or TRBV6-3 to TRBJ2-1; D gene unclear. This CDR3 region has 13 residues. The V and J ends lost 6 bases and 9 bases respectively, with 15 bases between them. Germline V gene data show CDR1 as MNHEY and CDR2 as SVGEGT. CDR3 sequence reads: CASSLRLDGEQFF. In DNA, the CDR3 is TGTGCCAGCAGCCTCCGCTTAGACGGTGAGCAGTTCTTC.

This chain joins TRBV29-1 and TRBJ1-1, with a possible D match to TRBD1 (5 bases). CDR1 and CDR2 (germline): SQVTM, ANQGSEA. Trimming stripped 4 bases from V and 3 bases from J, with 15 bases between. The CDR3 has 14 amino acids. The CDR3 reads CSVAYRGSDTEAFF. The CDR3 DNA reads as TGCAGCGTTGCTTATAGGGGTAGCGACACTGAAGCTTTCTTT.